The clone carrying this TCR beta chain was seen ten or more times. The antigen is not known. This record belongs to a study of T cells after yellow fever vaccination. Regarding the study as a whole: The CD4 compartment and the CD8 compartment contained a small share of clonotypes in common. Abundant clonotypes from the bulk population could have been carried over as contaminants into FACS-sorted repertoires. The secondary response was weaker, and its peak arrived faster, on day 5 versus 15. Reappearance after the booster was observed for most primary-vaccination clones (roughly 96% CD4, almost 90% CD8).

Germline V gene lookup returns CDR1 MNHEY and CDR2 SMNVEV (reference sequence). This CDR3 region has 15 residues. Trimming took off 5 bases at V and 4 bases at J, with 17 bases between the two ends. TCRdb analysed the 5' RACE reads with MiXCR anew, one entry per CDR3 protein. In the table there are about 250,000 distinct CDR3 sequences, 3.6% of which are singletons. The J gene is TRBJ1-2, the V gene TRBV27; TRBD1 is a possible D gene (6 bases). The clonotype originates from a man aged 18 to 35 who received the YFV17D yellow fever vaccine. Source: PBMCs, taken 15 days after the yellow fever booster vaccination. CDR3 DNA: TGTGCCAGCAGTCCGACCCCCACAGGGCTCTATGGCTACACCTTC. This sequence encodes CASSPTPTGLYGYTF.